Listed below are T cell receptor beta chains from one sample, sequenced in a study of neurological immune-mediated disorders. One entry per CDR3 protein results from TCRdb running MiXCR on the 5' RACE reads. This sample has around 61,000 distinct CDR3 sequences, with 5.2% found just once. Specimen: PBMCs. These receptors originate from a human donor with multiple sclerosis. The donor label of this sample is uncertain. CDR3s include the opening cysteine and the closing phenylalanine or tryptophan. The D gene is left open where the match is weak. Clone size is not always given. Where it is, it says once, few, many or a class for expanded clones.

D gene	V gene	J gene	clone size	CDR3 protein	CDR3 DNA
-	TRBV15	TRBJ1-1	many	CATSREVRGEAFF	TGTGCCACCAGCAGGGAGGTCAGGGGAGAAGCTTTCTTT
-	TRBV11-2	TRBJ2-4	many	CASSSQRVGKNIQYF	TGTGCCAGCAGCTCCCAGCGGGTCGGCAAAAACATTCAGTACTTC
-	TRBV5-6	TRBJ2-1	many	CASSLARALEQFF	TGTGCCAGCAGCTTGGCCAGGGCACTAGAGCAGTTCTTC
-	TRBV5-1	TRBJ1-1	many	CASSWSPDASGAEAFF	TGCGCCAGCAGCTGGTCTCCGGACGCGTCGGGCGCTGAAGCTTTCTTT
TRBD1	TRBV20-1	TRBJ1-2	many	CSAPDRGGGYGYTF	TGCAGTGCGCCCGACAGGGGAGGGGGCTATGGCTACACCTTC
-	TRBV11-3	TRBJ2-1	many	CASSLGRNNEQFF	TGTGCCAGCAGCTTGGGACGGAACAATGAGCAGTTCTTC
-	TRBV20-1	TRBJ1-4	many	CSFTSLRSTNEKLFF	TGCAGTTTTACATCGCTGAGATCAACTAATGAAAAACTGTTTTTT
TRBD1	TRBV4-1	TRBJ1-1	many	CASSQDGQGPTEAFF	TGCGCCAGCAGCCAGGACGGACAGGGGCCGACTGAAGCTTTCTTT
TRBD2	TRBV3-1	TRBJ2-1	many	CASSHPGLAGDEQFF	TGTGCCAGCAGCCATCCTGGACTAGCGGGGGATGAGCAGTTCTTC
-	TRBV6-1	TRBJ1-2	many	CASSAGRAPNYGYTF	TGTGCCAGCAGTGCCGGAAGGGCCCCTAACTATGGCTACACCTTC
-	TRBV12-3/TRBV12-4	TRBJ1-3	many	CASYSWGYSGNTIYF	TGTGCCAGCTACTCCTGGGGCTACTCTGGAAACACCATATATTTT
-	TRBV20-1	TRBJ1-2	-	CSARDWGSLWEGYTF	TGCAGTGCTAGAGATTGGGGATCCCTATGGGAGGGCTACACCTTC
TRBD1	TRBV5-1	TRBJ2-3	many	CASSSIRQGPDTQYF	TGCGCCAGCAGCTCCATTCGACAGGGTCCAGATACGCAGTATTTT
-	TRBV20-1	TRBJ1-2	many	CSAETGSYGYTF	TGCAGTGCTGAGACAGGAAGCTATGGCTACACCTTC
TRBD2	TRBV7-3	TRBJ2-3	many	CASSPGASGGPYTDTQYF	TGTGCCAGCAGCCCTGGGGCTAGCGGGGGGCCGTACACAGATACGCAGTATTTT
-	TRBV7-2	TRBJ1-4	many	CASSLTRVSANEKLFF	TGTGCCAGCAGCCTGACCCGGGTTTCAGCTAATGAAAAACTGTTTTTT
TRBD2	TRBV20-1	TRBJ2-3	many	CSALAGGPQDTQYF	TGCAGTGCTCTAGCGGGGGGGCCTCAAGATACGCAGTATTTT
TRBD1	TRBV9	TRBJ2-6	many	CASSGTGTLKAF	TGTGCCAGCAGCGGGACAGGGACTCTCAAGGCTTTC
-	TRBV3-1	TRBJ2-6	many	CASSLPPGRSSGANVLTF	TGTGCCAGCAGCCTACCGCCGGGACGGAGCTCTGGGGCCAACGTCCTGACTTTC
TRBD2	TRBV20-1	TRBJ2-5	many	CSAAHLGTSRLTQYF	TGCAGTGCCGCGCACCTTGGGACTAGCCGGCTGACCCAGTACTTC
-	TRBV20-1	TRBJ2-5	many	CSAREDVETQYF	TGCAGTGCTAGGGAGGATGTGGAGACCCAGTACTTC
-	TRBV20-1	TRBJ1-2	many	CSARDRESYTF	TGCAGTGCTAGAGATCGTGAGAGCTACACCTTC
-	TRBV5-1	TRBJ2-1	many	CASSADSYNEQFF	TGCGCCAGCAGCGCCGACAGTTACAATGAGCAGTTCTTC
TRBD2	TRBV7-8	TRBJ2-3	many	CASSHPRLAGGLTDTQYF	TGTGCCAGCAGCCATCCTCGACTAGCGGGGGGTCTCACAGATACGCAGTATTTT
-	TRBV7-2	TRBJ2-2	many	CASSLAANTGELFF	TGTGCCAGCAGCTTAGCGGCGAACACCGGGGAGCTGTTTTTT
-	TRBV5-1	TRBJ2-2	many	CASSSGPNTGELFF	TGCGCCAGCAGCTCCGGACCTAACACCGGGGAGCTGTTTTTT
TRBD1	TRBV7-9	TRBJ1-4	many	CASSRTGKGEKLFF	TGTGCCAGCAGTCGGACAGGGAAGGGTGAAAAACTGTTTTTT